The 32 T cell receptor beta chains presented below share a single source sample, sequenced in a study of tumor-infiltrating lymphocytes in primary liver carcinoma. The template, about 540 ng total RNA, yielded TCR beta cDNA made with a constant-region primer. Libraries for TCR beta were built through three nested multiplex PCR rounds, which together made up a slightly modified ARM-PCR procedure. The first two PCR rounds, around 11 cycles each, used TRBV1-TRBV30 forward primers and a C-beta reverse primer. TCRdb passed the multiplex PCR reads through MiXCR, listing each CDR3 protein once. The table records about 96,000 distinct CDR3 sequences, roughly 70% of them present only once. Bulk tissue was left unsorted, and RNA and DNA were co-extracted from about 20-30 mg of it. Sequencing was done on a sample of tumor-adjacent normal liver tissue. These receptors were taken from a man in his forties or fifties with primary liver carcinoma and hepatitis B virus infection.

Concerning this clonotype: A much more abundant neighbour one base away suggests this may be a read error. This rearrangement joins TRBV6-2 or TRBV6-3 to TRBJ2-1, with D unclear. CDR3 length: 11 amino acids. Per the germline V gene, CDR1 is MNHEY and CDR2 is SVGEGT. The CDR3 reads CVSSRAGEQFF. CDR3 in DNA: TGTGTCAGCAGTCGGGCTGGGGAGCAGTTCTTC.

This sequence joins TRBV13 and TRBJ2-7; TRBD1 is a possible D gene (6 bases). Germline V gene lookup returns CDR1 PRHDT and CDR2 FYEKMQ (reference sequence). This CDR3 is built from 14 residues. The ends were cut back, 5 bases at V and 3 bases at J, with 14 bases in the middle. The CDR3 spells CASSTTGTVYEQYF. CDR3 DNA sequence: TGTGCCAGCAGCACTACAGGGACGGTCTACGAGCAGTACTTC.

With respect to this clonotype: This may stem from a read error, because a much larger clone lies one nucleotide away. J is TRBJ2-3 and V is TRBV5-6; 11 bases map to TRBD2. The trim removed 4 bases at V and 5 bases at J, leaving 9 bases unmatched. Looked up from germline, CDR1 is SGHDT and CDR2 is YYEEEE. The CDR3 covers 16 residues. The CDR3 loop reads CASSQVLAGAEDTQYF. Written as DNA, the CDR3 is TGTGCCAGCAGCCAGGTACTAGCGGGAGCGGAAGATACGCAGTATTTT.

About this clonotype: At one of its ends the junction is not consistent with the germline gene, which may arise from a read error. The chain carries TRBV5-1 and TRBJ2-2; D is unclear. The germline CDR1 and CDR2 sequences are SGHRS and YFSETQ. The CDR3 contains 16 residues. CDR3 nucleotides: TGCACCAGCAGCGATATTCGGACGACGAACACCGGGGAGCTGTTTTTT. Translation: CTSSDIRTTNTGELFF. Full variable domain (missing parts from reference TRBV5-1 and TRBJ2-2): KAGVTQTPRYLIKTRGQQVTLSCSPISGHRSVSWYQQTPGQGLQFLFEYFSETQRNKGNFPGRFSGRQFSNSRSEMNVSTLELGDSALYLCTSSDIRTTNTGELFFGEGSRLTVL.

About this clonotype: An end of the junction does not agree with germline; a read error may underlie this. The CDR3 nucleotides read TGTGCCAGAAGCTTGACAGGGACCTACGAGCAGTACTTC. The encoded protein is CARSLTGTYEQYF. This chain joins TRBV7-9 and TRBJ2-7, with 7 bases that match TRBD1. CDR1 is SEHNR and CDR2 is FQNEAQ in the germline V gene (reference sequence). The CDR3 is made up of 13 amino acids.

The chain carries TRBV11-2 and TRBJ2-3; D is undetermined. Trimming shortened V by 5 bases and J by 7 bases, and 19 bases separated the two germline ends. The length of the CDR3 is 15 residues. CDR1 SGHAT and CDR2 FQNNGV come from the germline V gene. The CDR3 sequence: CASSQGTPGTNTQYF. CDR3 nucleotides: TGTGCCAGCAGCCAAGGAACTCCAGGTACAAATACGCAGTATTTT. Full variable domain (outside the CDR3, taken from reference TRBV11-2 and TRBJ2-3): EAGVAQSPRYKIIEKRQSVAFWCNPISGHATLYWYQQILGQGPKLLIQFQNNGVVDDSQLPKDRFSAERLKGVDSTLKIQPAKLEDSAVYLCASSQGTPGTNTQYFGPGTRLTVL.

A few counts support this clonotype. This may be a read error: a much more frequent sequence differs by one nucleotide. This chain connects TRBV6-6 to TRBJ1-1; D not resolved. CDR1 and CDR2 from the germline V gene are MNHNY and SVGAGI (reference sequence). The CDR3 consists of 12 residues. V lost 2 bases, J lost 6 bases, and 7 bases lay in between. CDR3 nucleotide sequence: TGTGCCAGCAGTTACGTGAGCGCTGAAGCTTTCTTT. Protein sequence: CASSYVSAEAFF.

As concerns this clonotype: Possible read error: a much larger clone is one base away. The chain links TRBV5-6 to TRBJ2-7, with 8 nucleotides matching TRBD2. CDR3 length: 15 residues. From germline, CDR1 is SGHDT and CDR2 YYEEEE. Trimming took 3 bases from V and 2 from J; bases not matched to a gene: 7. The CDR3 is CASSSKRGLPYEQYF. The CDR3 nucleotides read TGTGCCAGCAGCTCCAAGCGGGGGCTCCCCTACGAGCAGTACTTC.

CDR3 sequence: CASSSIRGRVSYNEQFF. The CDR3, as DNA: TGTGCCAGCAGCTCTATCCGGGGACGAGTCTCCTACAATGAGCAGTTCTTC. The chain links TRBV11-1 to TRBJ2-1, with D possibly called TRBD1 or TRBD2 (5 bases each). The CDR3 length is 17 residues. The V end was cut by 4 bases, the J end by 0 bases, with 16 bases between. CDR1 is SGHAT and CDR2 is FQDESV in the germline V gene (reference sequence).

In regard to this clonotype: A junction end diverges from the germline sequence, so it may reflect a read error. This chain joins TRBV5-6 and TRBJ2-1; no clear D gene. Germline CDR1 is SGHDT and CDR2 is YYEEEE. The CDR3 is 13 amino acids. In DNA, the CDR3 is TGTGTCAGCTGCTTAAGACGCGGTGAGGTTCAGTTCTTC. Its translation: CVSCLRRGEVQFF. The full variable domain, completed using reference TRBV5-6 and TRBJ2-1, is DAGVTQSPTHLIKTRGQQVTLRCSPKSGHDTVSWYQQALGQGPQFIFQYYEEEERQRGNFPDRFSGHQFPNYSSELNVNALLLGDSALYLCVSCLRRGEVQFFGPGTRLTVL.

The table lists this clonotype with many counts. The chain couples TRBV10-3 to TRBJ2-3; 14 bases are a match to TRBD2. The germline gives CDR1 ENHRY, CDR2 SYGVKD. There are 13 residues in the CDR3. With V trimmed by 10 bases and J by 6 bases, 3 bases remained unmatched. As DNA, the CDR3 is TGTGCCACCCGGACTAGCGGGAGGGATACGCAGTATTTT. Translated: CATRTSGRDTQYF.

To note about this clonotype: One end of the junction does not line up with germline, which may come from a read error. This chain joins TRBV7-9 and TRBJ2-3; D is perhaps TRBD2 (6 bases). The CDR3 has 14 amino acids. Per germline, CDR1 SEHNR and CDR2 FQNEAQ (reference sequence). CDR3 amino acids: CVSSFIGSQDTHYF. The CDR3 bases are TGTGTCAGCAGCTTTATCGGGAGTCAAGATACGCACTATTTT.

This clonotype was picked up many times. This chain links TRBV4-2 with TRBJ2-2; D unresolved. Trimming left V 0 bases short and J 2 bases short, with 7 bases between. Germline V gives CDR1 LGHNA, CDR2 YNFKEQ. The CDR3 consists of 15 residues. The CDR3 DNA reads TGTGCCAGCAGCCAAGAGCTGGGAAACACCGGGGAGCTGTTTTTT. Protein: CASSQELGNTGELFF.

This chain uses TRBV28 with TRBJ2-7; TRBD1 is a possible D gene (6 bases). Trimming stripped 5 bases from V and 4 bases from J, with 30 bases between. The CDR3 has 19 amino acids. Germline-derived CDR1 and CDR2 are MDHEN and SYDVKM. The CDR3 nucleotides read TGTGCCAGCAGTACCGAGCGGACGGTGGACCGGGACACCGAATACGAGCAGTACTTC. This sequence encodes CASSTERTVDRDTEYEQYF. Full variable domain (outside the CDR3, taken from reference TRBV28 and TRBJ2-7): DVKVTQSSRYLVKRTGEKVFLECVQDMDHENMFWYRQDPGLGLRLIYFSYDVKMKEKGDIPEGYSVSREKKERFSLILESASTNQTSMYLCASSTERTVDRDTEYEQYFGPGTRLTVT.

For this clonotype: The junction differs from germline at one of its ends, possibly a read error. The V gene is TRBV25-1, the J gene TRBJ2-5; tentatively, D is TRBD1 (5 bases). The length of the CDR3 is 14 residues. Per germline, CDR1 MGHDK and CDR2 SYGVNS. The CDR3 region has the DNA TGTGCCAGCAGTCCCCGCACCGGACAAGAAACCCAGTACTTC. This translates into CASSPRTGQETQYF.

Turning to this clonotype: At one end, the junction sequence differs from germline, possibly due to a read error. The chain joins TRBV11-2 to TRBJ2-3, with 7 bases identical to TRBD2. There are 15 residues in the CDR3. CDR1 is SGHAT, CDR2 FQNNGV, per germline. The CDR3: CASSLALTSTDTQSF. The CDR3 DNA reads TGTGCCAGCAGCTTAGCCCTGACTAGCACAGATACGCAGTCTTTT.

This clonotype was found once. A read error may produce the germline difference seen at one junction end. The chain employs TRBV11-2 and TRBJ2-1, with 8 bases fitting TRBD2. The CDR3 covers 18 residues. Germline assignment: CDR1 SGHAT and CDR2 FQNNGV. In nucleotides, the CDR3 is TGTGCCGGCAGCTTTCCTCGACTAGCGAGAGAACCCTACAATGAGCAGTTCTTT. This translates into CAGSFPRLAREPYNEQFF.

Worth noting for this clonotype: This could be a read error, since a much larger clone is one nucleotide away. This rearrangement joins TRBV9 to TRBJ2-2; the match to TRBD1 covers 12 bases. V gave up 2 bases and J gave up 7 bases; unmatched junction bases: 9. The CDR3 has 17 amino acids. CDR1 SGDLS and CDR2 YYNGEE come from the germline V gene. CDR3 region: CASSVGRDRGLNGELFF. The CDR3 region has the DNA TGTGCCAGCAGCGTGGGCCGGGACAGGGGGCTTAACGGGGAGCTGTTTTTT.

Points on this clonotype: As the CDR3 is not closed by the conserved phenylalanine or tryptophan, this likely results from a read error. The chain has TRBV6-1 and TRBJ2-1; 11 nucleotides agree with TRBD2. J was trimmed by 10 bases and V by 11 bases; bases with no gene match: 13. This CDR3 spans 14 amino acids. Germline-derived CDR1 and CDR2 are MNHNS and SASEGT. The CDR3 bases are TGTGCCGGCAAGCTGACTAGCGGGAAACTAGAGCAGTTCTTA. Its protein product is CAGKLTSGKLEQFL.

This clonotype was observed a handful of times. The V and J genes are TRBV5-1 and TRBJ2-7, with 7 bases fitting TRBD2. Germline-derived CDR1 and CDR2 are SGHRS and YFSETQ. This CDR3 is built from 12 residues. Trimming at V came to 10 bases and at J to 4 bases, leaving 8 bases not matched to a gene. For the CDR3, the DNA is TGCGCCGGTGAGCGGGAAAGTTACGAGCAGTACTTC. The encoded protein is CAGERESYEQYF.

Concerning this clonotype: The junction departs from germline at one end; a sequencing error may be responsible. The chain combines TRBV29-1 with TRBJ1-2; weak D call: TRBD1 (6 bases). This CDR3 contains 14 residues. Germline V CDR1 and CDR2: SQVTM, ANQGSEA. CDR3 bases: TGCATCGTTGGGGGAGCAGGGGAAGCTAATGGCTACACCTTC. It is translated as CIVGGAGEANGYTF.

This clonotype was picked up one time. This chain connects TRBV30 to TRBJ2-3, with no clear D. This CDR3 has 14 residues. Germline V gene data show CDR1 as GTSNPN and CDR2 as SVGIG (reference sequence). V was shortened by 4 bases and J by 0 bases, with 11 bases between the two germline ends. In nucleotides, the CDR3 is TGTGCCTGGACGATCGTTATCAGCACAGATACGCAGTATTTT. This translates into CAWTIVISTDTQYF.

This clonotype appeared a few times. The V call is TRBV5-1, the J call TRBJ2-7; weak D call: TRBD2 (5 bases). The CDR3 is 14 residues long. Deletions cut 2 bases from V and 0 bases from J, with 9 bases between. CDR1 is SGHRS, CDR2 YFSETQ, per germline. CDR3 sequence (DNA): TGCGCCAGCAGCTTCCCGGGGAGCTCCTACGAGCAGTACTTC. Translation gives CASSFPGSSYEQYF.

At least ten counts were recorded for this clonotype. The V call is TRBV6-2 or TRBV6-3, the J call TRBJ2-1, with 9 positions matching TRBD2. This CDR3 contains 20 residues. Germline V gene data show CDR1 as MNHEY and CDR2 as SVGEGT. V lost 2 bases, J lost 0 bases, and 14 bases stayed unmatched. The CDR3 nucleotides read TGTGCCAGCAGTTACCGTTCGCCGGCGGGAGGGGATAGCTCCTACAATGAGCAGTTCTTC. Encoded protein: CASSYRSPAGGDSSYNEQFF.

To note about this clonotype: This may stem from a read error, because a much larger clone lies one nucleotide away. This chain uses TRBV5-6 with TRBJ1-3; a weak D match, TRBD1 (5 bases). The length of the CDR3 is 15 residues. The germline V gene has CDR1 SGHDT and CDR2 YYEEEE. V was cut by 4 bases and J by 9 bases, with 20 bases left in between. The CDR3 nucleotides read TGTGCCAGCAGCGTGGCAGGGACCCCAGGAGGCACCATATATTTT. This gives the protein CASSVAGTPGGTIYF.

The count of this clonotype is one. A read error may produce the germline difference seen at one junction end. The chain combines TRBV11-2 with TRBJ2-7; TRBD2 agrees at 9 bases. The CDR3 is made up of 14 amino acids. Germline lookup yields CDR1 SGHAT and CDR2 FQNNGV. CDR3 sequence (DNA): TGTGCCAGCGGCACCCCTAGCGGGGACTACGAGCAGTGCTTC. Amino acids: CASGTPSGDYEQCF.

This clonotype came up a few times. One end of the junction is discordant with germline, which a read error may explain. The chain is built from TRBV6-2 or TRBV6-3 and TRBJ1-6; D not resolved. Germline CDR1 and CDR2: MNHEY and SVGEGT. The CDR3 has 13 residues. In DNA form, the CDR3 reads TGTGTCAGCACCGGGGTTGGCAATTCACCCCTCCACTTT. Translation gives CVSTGVGNSPLHF.

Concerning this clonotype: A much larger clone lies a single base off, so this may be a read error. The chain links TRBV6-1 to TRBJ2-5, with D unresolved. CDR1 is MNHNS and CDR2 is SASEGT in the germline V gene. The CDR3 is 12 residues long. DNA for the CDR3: TGTGCCAGCAGTGAAGTTGCGGAGACCGAGTACTTC. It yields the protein CASSEVAETEYF.

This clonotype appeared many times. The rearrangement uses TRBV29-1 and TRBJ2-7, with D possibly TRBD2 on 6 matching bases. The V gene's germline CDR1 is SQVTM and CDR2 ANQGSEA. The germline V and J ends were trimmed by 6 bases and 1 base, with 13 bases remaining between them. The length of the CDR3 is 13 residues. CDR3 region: CSVEGPLSYEQYF. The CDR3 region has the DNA TGCAGCGTGGAGGGGCCTCTGTCCTACGAGCAGTACTTC.

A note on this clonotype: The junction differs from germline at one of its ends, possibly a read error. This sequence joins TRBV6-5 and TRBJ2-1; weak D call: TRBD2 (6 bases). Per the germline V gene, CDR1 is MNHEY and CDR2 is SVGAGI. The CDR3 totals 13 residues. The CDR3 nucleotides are TGTACCAGCAGTCCTGGACTACTCAATGATCAGTTCTTC. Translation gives CTSSPGLLNDQFF.

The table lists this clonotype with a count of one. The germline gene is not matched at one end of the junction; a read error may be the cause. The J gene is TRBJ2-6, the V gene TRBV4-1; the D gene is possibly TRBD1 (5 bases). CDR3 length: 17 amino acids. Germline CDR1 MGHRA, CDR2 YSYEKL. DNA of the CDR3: TGCGCCAGCAGCCAAGGTACAGGAGCCACTGGGGCCAACGTCATGGCTTTC. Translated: CASSQGTGATGANVMAF.

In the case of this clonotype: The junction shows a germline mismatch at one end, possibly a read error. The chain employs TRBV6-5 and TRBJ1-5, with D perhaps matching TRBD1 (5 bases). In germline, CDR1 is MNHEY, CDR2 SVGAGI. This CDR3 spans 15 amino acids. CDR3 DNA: TGTGCCAGCAGTCCAGGGACCTCGACTAATCAGCCCCAGCACTTT. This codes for CASSPGTSTNQPQHF.